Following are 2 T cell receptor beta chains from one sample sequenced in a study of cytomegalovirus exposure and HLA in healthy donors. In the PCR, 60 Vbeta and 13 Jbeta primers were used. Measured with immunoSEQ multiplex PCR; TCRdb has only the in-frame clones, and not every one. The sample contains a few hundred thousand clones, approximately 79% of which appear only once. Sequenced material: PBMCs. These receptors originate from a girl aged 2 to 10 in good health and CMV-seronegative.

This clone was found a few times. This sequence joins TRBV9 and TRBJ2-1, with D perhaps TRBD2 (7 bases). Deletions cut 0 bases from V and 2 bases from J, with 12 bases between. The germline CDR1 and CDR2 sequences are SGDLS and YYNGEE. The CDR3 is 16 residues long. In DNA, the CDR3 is TGTGCCAGCAGCGTAGGGGGGGGGCGCACCTACAATGAGCAGTTCTTC. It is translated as CASSVGGGRTYNEQFF. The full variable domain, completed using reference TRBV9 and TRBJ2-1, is DSGVTQTPKHLITATGQRVTLRCSPRSGDLSVYWYQQSLDQGLQFLIQYYNGEERAKGNILERFSAQQFPDLHSELNLSSLELGDSALYFCASSVGGGRTYNEQFFGPGTRLTVL.

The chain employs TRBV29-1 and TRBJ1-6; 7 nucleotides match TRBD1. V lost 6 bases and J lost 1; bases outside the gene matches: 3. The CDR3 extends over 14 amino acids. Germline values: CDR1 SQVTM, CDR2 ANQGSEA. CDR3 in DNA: TGCAGCGTACGGACAGGATCCTATAATTCACCCCTCCACTTT. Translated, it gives CSVRTGSYNSPLHF.